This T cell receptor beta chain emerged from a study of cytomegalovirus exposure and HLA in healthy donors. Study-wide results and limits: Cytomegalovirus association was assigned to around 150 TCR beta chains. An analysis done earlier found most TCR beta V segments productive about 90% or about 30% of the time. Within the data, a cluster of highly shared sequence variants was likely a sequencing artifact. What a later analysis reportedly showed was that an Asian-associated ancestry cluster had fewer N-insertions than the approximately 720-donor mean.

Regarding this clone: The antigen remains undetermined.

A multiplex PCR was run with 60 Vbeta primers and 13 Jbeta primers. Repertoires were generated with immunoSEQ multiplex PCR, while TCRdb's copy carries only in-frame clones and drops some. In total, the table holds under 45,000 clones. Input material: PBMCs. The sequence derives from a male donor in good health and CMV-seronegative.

The CDR3 protein is CSVEDRGQFSGANVLTF. The CDR3 coding sequence is TGCAGCGTTGAAGACAGGGGGCAATTTTCTGGGGCCAACGTCCTGACTTTC. The chain employs TRBV29-1 and TRBJ2-6, with 8 bases identical to TRBD1. The trim removed 0 bases at V and 1 base at J, leaving 5 bases unmatched. Germline loops: CDR1 SQVTM, CDR2 ANQGSEA. CDR3 size: 17 residues.